A single sample is the source of the 8 T cell receptor beta chains below, sequenced in a study of blood T cell repertoires in COVID-19. Libraries were prepared by immunoSEQ multiplex PCR; TCRdb keeps only in-frame clonotypes and omits some of them. The repertoire holds fewer than 80,000 clones, with about nine tenths as singletons. Sequencing was carried out using peripheral blood. Source of these receptors: a human donor in a cohort sampled during active COVID-19.

The chain is built from TRBV7-2 and TRBJ2-2, with D possibly TRBD2 on 6 matching bases. The CDR3 is made up of 14 amino acids. Trimming removed 2 bases at V and 7 bases at J, with 11 bases between. Germline V gene lookup returns CDR1 SGHTA and CDR2 FQGNSA. CDR3 DNA: TGTGCCAGCAGCTTACCCGGACTAATCGGGGAGCTGTTTTTT. Its protein product is CASSLPGLIGELFF.

This clone was found once. The rearrangement links TRBV6-5 to TRBJ1-6; 7 bases are shared with TRBD1. The CDR3 sequence is 15 residues long. Germline lookup yields CDR1 MNHEY and CDR2 SVGAGI. J lost 8 bases, V lost 5 bases, and 9 bases had no gene match. In DNA, the CDR3 is TGTGCCAGCAGTCGTTCGACAGGGTTGCATTCACCCCTCCACTTT. Translated: CASSRSTGLHSPLHF.

This chain uses TRBV24-1 with TRBJ2-3; D uncertain. The germline V gene encodes CDR1 KGHDR and CDR2 SFDVKD. This CDR3 is built from 16 residues. V was shortened by 4 bases and J by 8 bases, with 21 bases between the two germline ends. The CDR3 spells CATSDSDNYSYRTQYF. The CDR3 DNA is TGTGCCACCAGTGACTCTGACAATTACTCGTACCGTACGCAGTATTTT.

The V gene is TRBV30, the J gene TRBJ2-1; 9 bases align to TRBD2. The CDR3 sequence is 14 residues long. Per germline, CDR1 GTSNPN and CDR2 SVGIG (reference sequence). Losses at the gene ends were 2 bases for V and 6 bases for J; bases not matched to a gene: 5. DNA for the CDR3: TGTGCCTGGAGTACGGAGACTAGCGGCAATGAGCAGTTCTTC. This encodes CAWSTETSGNEQFF. Full variable domain (remainder filled in from reference TRBV30 and TRBJ2-1): SQTIHQWPATLVQPVGSPLSLECTVEGTSNPNLYWYRQAAGRGLQLLFYSVGIGQISSEVPQNLSASRPQDRQFILSSKKLLLSDSGFYLCAWSTETSGNEQFFGPGTRLTVL.

A single count supports this clone. CDR3 bases: TGTGCCAGCAGCTTCAGGGATCTAGCCAAAAACATTCAGTACTTC. Its protein is CASSFRDLAKNIQYF. This rearrangement joins TRBV11-2 to TRBJ2-4; D possibly corresponds to TRBD1 (5 bases). The CDR3 is 15 amino acids. Trimming removed 3 bases from V and 0 bases from J, with 9 bases in between. Germline values: CDR1 SGHAT, CDR2 FQNNGV.

The count of this clone is one. For the CDR3, the DNA is TGTGCCAGCAGCTTGGGCGGGGAAACCCTTCGACGAGCCCAGTACTTC. Translated, it gives CASSLGGETLRRAQYF. This chain joins TRBV5-4 and TRBJ2-5, with a tentative D call TRBD2 (6 bases). This CDR3 is built from 16 residues. CDR1 is SGHNT, CDR2 YYREEE, per germline (reference sequence). V gave up 0 bases and J gave up 9 bases, with 21 bases separating them.

The V call is TRBV18, the J call TRBJ2-3, with D tentatively TRBD1 (6 bases). Looked up from germline, CDR1 is KGHSH and CDR2 is LQKENI. There are 14 residues in the CDR3. V was cut by 4 bases and J by 4 bases, with 12 bases left in between. The CDR3 is CASSQGQWADTQYF. In DNA, the CDR3 is TGTGCCAGCTCACAGGGACAATGGGCAGATACGCAGTATTTT. Together with reference TRBV18 and TRBJ2-3, the CDR3 gives the full variable domain: NAGVMQNPRHLVRRRGQEARLRCSPMKGHSHVYWYRQLPEEGLKFMVYLQKENIIDESGMPKERFSAEFPKEGPSILRIQQVVRGDSAAYFCASSQGQWADTQYFGPGTRLTVL.

The chain couples TRBV6-1 to TRBJ1-1; TRBD1 agrees at 7 bases. Trimming at V came to 2 bases and at J to 1 base, leaving 10 bases not matched to a gene. The length of the CDR3 is 17 residues. Germline V gene data show CDR1 as MNHNS and CDR2 as SASEGT. CDR3 in amino acids: CASSEFGQVVRNTEAFF. As DNA, the CDR3 is TGTGCCAGCAGTGAATTCGGACAGGTCGTAAGGAACACTGAAGCTTTCTTT.